These 31 T cell receptor beta chains came from one sample sequenced in a study of blood T cells in healthy people across ages. The use of a sample-barcoded 5' primer and a J-beta primer mix characterized a second PCR of about 6 to 11 cycles. TCRdb called the 5' RACE reads again in MiXCR, with one record for every CDR3 protein. The sample yields around 800,000 distinct CDR3 sequences, approximately 67% seen once. The sample comprised blood. Source of these receptors: a man aged 30 to 45 in good health.

This chain joins TRBV10-3 and TRBJ1-2; D perhaps matches TRBD1 (6 bases). Looked up from germline, CDR1 is ENHRY and CDR2 is SYGVKD. The V end lost 4 bases, the J end lost 6 bases, and 9 bases lay between the germline ends. The CDR3 loop spans 12 amino acids. CDR3 amino acids: CAISGRDNGYTF. CDR3 sequence (DNA): TGTGCCATCAGTGGAAGGGACAATGGCTACACCTTC.

The chain has TRBV5-1 and TRBJ2-3, with 10 nucleotides matching TRBD2. Germline V gene data show CDR1 as SGHRS and CDR2 as YFSETQ. V dropped 4 bases and J dropped 2; count of bases not matched to a gene: 4. CDR3 size: 15 residues. CDR3 bases: TGCGCCAGCAGCATTGGACTAGCGGCCACAGATACGCAGTATTTT. It specifies CASSIGLAATDTQYF.

V usage is TRBV19 and J usage is TRBJ1-1; D call uncertain. Between the trimmed V and J ends, which lost 0 bases and 0 bases, there was a span of 5 bases. Germline CDR1 is LNHDA and CDR2 is SQIVND (reference sequence). The CDR3 consists of 14 residues. The CDR3 DNA is TGTGCCAGTAGTATAGAATACATGAACACTGAAGCTTTCTTT. Its protein product is CASSIEYMNTEAFF.

The chain joins TRBV7-8 to TRBJ2-5; D perhaps matches TRBD2 (5 bases). This CDR3 is built from 16 residues. Germline V CDR1 and CDR2: SGHVS, FQNEAQ. Trimming took off 1 base at V and 1 base at J, with 13 bases between the two ends. For the CDR3, the DNA is TGTGCCAGCAGCTTAGAAGCCCCACTAGGCCAAGAGACCCAGTACTTC. It encodes CASSLEAPLGQETQYF. Drawing the rest from reference TRBV7-8 and TRBJ2-5, the complete variable domain is GAGVSQSPRYKVAKRGQDVALRCDPISGHVSLFWYQQALGQGPEFLTYFQNEAQLDKSGLPSDRFFAERPEGSVSTLKIQRTQQEDSAVYLCASSLEAPLGQETQYFGPGTRLLVL.

The chain uses TRBV20-1 and TRBJ2-7, with D possibly matching TRBD1 (5 bases). V lost 3 bases, J lost 0 bases, and 12 bases lay in between. Germline loops: CDR1 DFQATT, CDR2 SNEGSKA (reference sequence). The CDR3 is made up of 14 amino acids. The CDR3 loop reads CSASNLQASYEQYF. CDR3 sequence (DNA): TGCAGTGCTAGCAACCTACAGGCCTCCTACGAGCAGTACTTC.

This rearrangement joins TRBV15 to TRBJ2-4; D not certain. The DNA end is a closer match to TRBJ2-7, so the J assignment may be wrong. This CDR3 spans 18 amino acids. Germline CDR1 reads LNHNV; CDR2 reads YYDKDF (reference sequence). In DNA, the CDR3 is TGTGCCACCAGCAGAGAGTCACCAGGACCTCGATTCTCCTACGAGCAGTACTTC. Translation: CATSRESPGPRFSYEQYF.

This chain's CDR3 is CASSGIGTGGNEQYF. CDR3 nucleotide sequence: TGTGCCAGCAGTGGAATTGGGACAGGGGGCAACGAGCAGTACTTC. The V call is TRBV2, the J call TRBJ2-5, with 12 bases identical to TRBD1. The J call is uncertain, as TRBJ2-7 better fits the DNA end. CDR1 SNHLY and CDR2 FYNNEI come from the germline V gene. The CDR3 covers 15 residues.

V usage is TRBV28 and J usage is TRBJ1-2, with 10 nucleotides matching TRBD1. CDR1 MDHEN and CDR2 SYDVKM come from the germline V gene. CDR3 size: 14 residues. V lost 5 bases to trimming and J lost 4 bases; unmatched junction nucleotides: 4. The CDR3 DNA is TGTGCCAGCAGTGAGGGACAGGGGAGCTATGGCTACACCTTC. It specifies CASSEGQGSYGYTF.

The genes are TRBV21-1 and TRBJ2-5; the D call of TRBD1 is as the table states it, not checked on the DNA. TRBV21-1 is designated a pseudogene. This CDR3 contains 16 residues. The CDR3 loop reads CASSKGPGTGCETQYF. The CDR3 nucleotides are TGTGCCAGCAGCAAAGGCCCCGGGACAGGGTGCGAGACCCAGTACTTC.

The rearrangement uses TRBV4-3 and TRBJ2-1, with 7 bases aligning to TRBD1. Trimming cost V 1 base and J 5 bases; bases outside gene matches: 14. Germline CDR1 and CDR2: LGHNA and YSLEER. The CDR3 length is 18 residues. CDR3 sequence: CASSQGFQTGKGNNEQFF. The DNA of the CDR3 is TGCGCCAGCAGCCAAGGGTTCCAGACAGGGAAGGGGAACAATGAGCAGTTCTTC.

The rearrangement joins TRBV27 to TRBJ1-2, with a possible D match to TRBD1 (5 bases). CDR1 and CDR2 from the germline V gene are MNHEY and SMNVEV (reference sequence). This CDR3 comprises 15 residues. V was shortened by 5 bases and J by 5 bases, with 18 bases between the two germline ends. In nucleotides, the CDR3 is TGTGCCAGCAGTCCTGGGGCACTCGTTCGGTATGGCTACACCTTC. It translates to CASSPGALVRYGYTF.

The chain is built from TRBV6-5 and TRBJ2-2; tentative D call: TRBD1 (6 bases). This CDR3 region has 18 residues. Trimming cost V 2 bases and J 0 bases, with 16 bases left between them. Germline assignment: CDR1 MNHEY and CDR2 SVGAGI. The CDR3, as DNA: TGTGCCAGCAGTTACACAGGGCCCCTCACATCGAACACCGGGGAGCTGTTTTTT. Translated, it gives CASSYTGPLTSNTGELFF.

This chain uses TRBV3-1 with TRBJ2-5; the D gene could be TRBD1 or TRBD2 (6 bases each). Germline CDR1 LGHDT, CDR2 YNNKEL (reference sequence). This CDR3 spans 15 amino acids. Trimming took 2 bases from V and 2 from J, leaving 12 bases between them. DNA of the CDR3: TGTGCCAGCAGCCAAACGGGGGCGAGGCAAGAGACCCAGTACTTC. The encoded protein is CASSQTGARQETQYF.

This clonotype was counted only a few times. The rearrangement uses TRBV11-1 and TRBJ2-4, with D maybe TRBD2 (5 bases). CDR1 and CDR2 from the germline V gene are SGHAT and FQDESV (reference sequence). The V gene lost 10 bases and the J gene lost 0 bases, with 16 bases spanning the gap. The CDR3 loop spans 15 amino acids. CDR3 region: CATAPGILAKNIQYF. The DNA of the CDR3 is TGTGCCACCGCGCCGGGGATCCTAGCCAAAAACATTCAGTACTTC.

The chain employs TRBV5-5 and TRBJ2-4, with 8 bases matching TRBD2. The DNA end is a closer match to TRBJ2-5, so the J assignment may be wrong. This CDR3 is 17 amino acids long. CDR1 and CDR2 (germline): SGHKS, YYEKEE (reference sequence). The CDR3 nucleotides read TGTGCCAGCAGCTCGGGACGAGCGGGGGTGATTCAAGAGACCCAGTACTTC. Its translation: CASSSGRAGVIQETQYF.

The chain carries TRBV15 and TRBJ2-2; D is ambiguous. The germline V and J ends were trimmed by 5 bases and 4 bases, with 20 bases remaining between them. The germline V gene has CDR1 LNHNV and CDR2 YYDKDF (reference sequence). The CDR3 sequence is 17 residues long. The CDR3 DNA reads TGTGCCACCAGCGCGACTTATCCCCGACCGAGCACCGGGGAGCTGTTTTTT. Protein sequence: CATSATYPRPSTGELFF.

This chain links TRBV7-2 with TRBJ2-1, with 15 bases fitting TRBD2. CDR3 size: 17 residues. Trimming removed 5 bases from V and 2 bases from J; junction bases left unmatched: 4. From germline, CDR1 is SGHTA and CDR2 FQGNSA. This chain's CDR3 is CASSPWTSGGAYNEQFF. The CDR3 DNA reads as TGTGCCAGCAGCCCGTGGACTAGCGGGGGGGCCTACAATGAGCAGTTCTTC.

This rearrangement joins TRBV5-1 to TRBJ1-1; D possibly corresponds to TRBD1 (5 bases). The CDR3 is 13 residues long. The V gene lost 6 bases and the J gene lost 3 bases, with 12 bases spanning the gap. Germline V CDR1 and CDR2: SGHRS, YFSETQ. As DNA, the CDR3 is TGCGCCAGCACCATGACGGGGGACACTGAAGCTTTCTTT. Its translation is CASTMTGDTEAFF. Together with reference TRBV5-1 and TRBJ1-1, the CDR3 gives the full variable domain: KAGVTQTPRYLIKTRGQQVTLSCSPISGHRSVSWYQQTPGQGLQFLFEYFSETQRNKGNFPGRFSGRQFSNSRSEMNVSTLELGDSALYLCASTMTGDTEAFFGQGTRLTVV.

This chain joins TRBV9 and TRBJ2-3; D ambiguous. Trimming shortened V by 2 bases and J by 2 bases, and 21 bases separated the two germline ends. The CDR3 totals 18 residues. Germline-derived CDR1 and CDR2 are SGDLS and YYNGEE. CDR3: CASSVFSPNRPYTDTQYF. The CDR3 DNA reads TGTGCCAGCAGCGTTTTTTCCCCCAACCGGCCGTACACAGATACGCAGTATTTT.

The rearrangement joins TRBV5-1 to TRBJ2-5; 9 nucleotides agree with TRBD2. With V trimmed by 0 bases and J by 2 bases, 5 bases remained unmatched. Germline V gene sequence: CDR1 SGHRS, CDR2 YFSETQ. The CDR3 sequence is 16 residues long. The CDR3, as DNA: TGCGCCAGCAGCTTGGTAGCGGGGGCCCTTCAAGAGACCCAGTACTTC. Translation gives CASSLVAGALQETQYF.

The chain links TRBV15 to TRBJ2-7; D may match TRBD1 or TRBD2 (5 bases each). Trimming pared 0 bases from V and 2 bases from J, leaving 14 bases between. Looked up from germline, CDR1 is LNHNV and CDR2 is YYDKDF (reference sequence). CDR3 length equals 16 residues. This CDR3 is CATSRDPGTSTYEQYF. CDR3 DNA: TGTGCCACCAGCAGAGATCCTGGGACGTCTACCTACGAGCAGTACTTC.

The DNA of the CDR3 is TGTGCCAGCAGTTTCAGCCAGGGGATAGGAAAACTGTTTTTT. Its protein is CASSFSQGIGKLFF. This chain connects TRBV27 to TRBJ1-4, with D perhaps TRBD1 (6 bases). Germline V lookup: CDR1 MNHEY, CDR2 SMNVEV (reference sequence). The germline V and J ends were trimmed by 3 bases and 10 bases, with 15 bases remaining between them. This CDR3 spans 14 amino acids.

The gene calls are TRBV6-2 or TRBV6-3 and TRBJ2-1; tentatively, D is TRBD1 (6 bases). CDR3 length equals 12 residues. CDR1 and CDR2 from the germline V gene are MNHEY and SVGEGT. Trimming left V 6 bases short and J 10 bases short, with 13 bases between. This chain's CDR3 is CASSRQVNEQFF. CDR3 coding DNA: TGTGCCAGCAGCAGACAGGTTAACGAGCAGTTCTTC.

Only a few counts were recorded for this clonotype. V and J are TRBV29-1 and TRBJ2-3; TRBD2 matches at 7 bases. The germline gives CDR1 SQVTM, CDR2 ANQGSEA. This CDR3 is 13 amino acids long. V lost 7 bases and J lost 5; bases outside the gene matches: 9. CDR3 residues: CSGEGLEGDTQYF. The CDR3 bases are TGCAGCGGGGAGGGACTGGAGGGAGATACGCAGTATTTT.

The rearrangement links TRBV29-1 to TRBJ2-5; D tentatively reads TRBD1 or TRBD2 (6 bases each). Germline V gives CDR1 SQVTM, CDR2 ANQGSEA. V lost 4 bases and J 6 bases, leaving 21 bases between the germline ends. CDR3 length equals 15 residues. DNA for the CDR3: TGCAGCGTTGGGAGGGGGGTCCCCTTGAGTCAGACCCAGTACTTC. The encoded protein is CSVGRGVPLSQTQYF.

The chain recombines TRBV29-1 with TRBJ1-2; 7 bases line up with TRBD1. Germline assignment: CDR1 SQVTM and CDR2 ANQGSEA. There are 11 residues in the CDR3. V trimming: 6 bases; J trimming: 8 bases; junction bases outside the gene matches: 6. CDR3 sequence: CSVKGAPGYTF. The CDR3 coding sequence is TGCAGCGTCAAGGGGGCGCCCGGCTACACCTTC.

The chain has TRBV4-2 and TRBJ1-2; D unresolved. Deletions cut 0 bases from V and 8 bases from J, with 13 bases between. Germline CDR1 is LGHNA and CDR2 is YNFKEQ. The CDR3 sequence is 14 residues long. CDR3 in amino acids: CASSQELRDRGYTF. CDR3 DNA sequence: TGTGCCAGCAGCCAAGAATTAAGGGATCGGGGCTACACCTTC.

The chain has TRBV6-1 and TRBJ2-1, with 10 nucleotides matching TRBD1. Germline V gene sequence: CDR1 MNHNS, CDR2 SASEGT. The J segment lost 4 bases and the V segment lost 8 bases, leaving 17 bases of the junction unmatched. This CDR3 is built from 18 residues. CDR3 protein: CASLGPGQGNVLYNEQFF. CDR3 DNA sequence: TGTGCCAGCTTAGGACCGGGACAGGGGAATGTATTGTACAATGAGCAGTTCTTC.

This clonotype occurred once. The chain has TRBV20-1 and TRBJ1-1, with D maybe TRBD1 (5 bases). The CDR3 is made up of 12 amino acids. The germline gives CDR1 DFQATT, CDR2 SNEGSKA (reference sequence). V dropped 0 bases and J dropped 9 bases, with 11 bases sitting between them. The CDR3 sequence: CSAREMTVKAFF. The CDR3 region has the DNA TGCAGTGCTAGAGAGATGACAGTTAAAGCTTTCTTT.

The chain uses TRBV15 and TRBJ1-6; TRBD1 aligns across 7 bases. After removal of 6 bases from V and 4 bases from J, the junction contained 9 bases not matched to a gene. CDR1 is LNHNV and CDR2 is YYDKDF in the germline V gene (reference sequence). The length of the CDR3 is 16 residues. CDR3 residues: CATRDERDSYNSPLHF. CDR3 bases: TGTGCCACCAGAGACGAGAGGGACAGTTATAATTCACCCCTCCACTTT.

This rearrangement joins TRBV12-3 or TRBV12-4 to TRBJ1-4; 7 positions match TRBD1. This CDR3 contains 15 residues. V lost 5 bases to trimming and J lost 4 bases; unmatched junction nucleotides: 7. DNA of the CDR3: TGTGCCAGCAGTCCGCCGGGACAGAGTAATGAAAAACTGTTTTTT. Its protein product is CASSPPGQSNEKLFF.